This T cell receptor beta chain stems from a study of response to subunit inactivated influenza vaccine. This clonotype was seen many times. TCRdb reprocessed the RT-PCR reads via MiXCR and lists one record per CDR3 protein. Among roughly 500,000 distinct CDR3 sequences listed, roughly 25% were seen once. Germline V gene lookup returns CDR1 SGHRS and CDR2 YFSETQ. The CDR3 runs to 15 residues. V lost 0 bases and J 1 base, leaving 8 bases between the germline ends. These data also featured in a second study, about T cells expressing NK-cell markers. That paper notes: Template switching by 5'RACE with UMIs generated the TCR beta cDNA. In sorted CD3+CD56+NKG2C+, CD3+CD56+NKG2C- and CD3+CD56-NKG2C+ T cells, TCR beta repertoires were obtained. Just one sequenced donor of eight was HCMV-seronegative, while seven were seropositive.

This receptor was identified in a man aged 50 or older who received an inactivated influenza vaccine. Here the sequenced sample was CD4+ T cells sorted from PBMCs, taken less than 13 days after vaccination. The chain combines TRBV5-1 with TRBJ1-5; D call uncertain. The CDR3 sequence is CASSLAGLSNQPQHF. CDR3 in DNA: TGCGCCAGCAGCTTGGCTGGTTTGAGCAATCAGCCCCAGCATTTT. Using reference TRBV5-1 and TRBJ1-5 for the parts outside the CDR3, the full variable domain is KAGVTQTPRYLIKTRGQQVTLSCSPISGHRSVSWYQQTPGQGLQFLFEYFSETQRNKGNFPGRFSGRQFSNSRSEMNVSTLELGDSALYLCASSLAGLSNQPQHFGDGTRLSIL.